The 31 T cell receptor beta chains presented below share a single source sample, sequenced in a study of identical twins. TCRdb called the 5' RACE reads again in MiXCR, with one record for every CDR3 protein. The sample contains around 650,000 distinct CDR3 sequences, 7.1% of which appear only once. This sample was also put to use in a study of yellow fever vaccine responses in identical twins.

Specimen: PBMCs. The receptor source for this set is a woman aged 18-29 years in good health.

V gene TRBV2 combines with J gene TRBJ1-2; a possible D gene is TRBD1 (6 bases). Germline CDR1 is SNHLY and CDR2 is FYNNEI. This CDR3 is 13 amino acids long. Between the trimmed V and J ends, which lost 8 bases and 13 bases, there was a span of 23 bases. In nucleotides, the CDR3 is TGTGCCAGCGGGACCGGTGGGGGCCAAGTGTCCACCTTC. It encodes CASGTGGGQVSTF.

The rearrangement joins TRBV4-2 to TRBJ2-7; D is unclear. The CDR3 is 14 amino acids. Trimming removed 0 bases from V and 0 bases from J, with 6 bases in between. Germline CDR1 is LGHNA and CDR2 is YNFKEQ. The CDR3 region is CASSQDISSYEQYV. In DNA form, the CDR3 reads TGTGCCAGCAGCCAAGACATAAGCTCCTACGAGCAGTACGTC.

The J gene is TRBJ1-2, the V gene TRBV10-3; 8 bases agree with TRBD1. Unmatched junction bases numbered 10, after V lost 3 bases and J lost 10 bases. Germline V lookup: CDR1 ENHRY, CDR2 SYGVKD. This CDR3 is 14 amino acids long. This CDR3 is CAISEGGQVRDYTF. The CDR3, as DNA: TGTGCCATCAGTGAAGGGGGACAGGTCAGAGACTACACCTTC.

V and J are TRBV11-2 and TRBJ2-1; D unclear. V dropped 5 bases and J dropped 12 bases, with 17 bases sitting between them. Germline V gene lookup returns CDR1 SGHAT and CDR2 FQNNGV. This CDR3 is 13 amino acids long. CDR3 residues: CASSVRVASLQFF. DNA for the CDR3: TGTGCCAGCAGCGTTCGGGTTGCGAGCTTGCAGTTCTTC.

The chain carries TRBV28 and TRBJ2-7; D possibly uses TRBD1 or TRBD2 (5 bases each). The CDR3 sequence is 13 residues long. CDR1 is MDHEN, CDR2 SYDVKM, per germline. V lost 3 bases, J lost 6 bases, and 12 bases lay in between. This CDR3 reads CASSFSLGPEQYF. CDR3 in DNA: TGTGCCAGCAGTTTTTCGCTGGGACCCGAGCAGTACTTC. Drawing the rest from reference TRBV28 and TRBJ2-7, the complete variable domain is DVKVTQSSRYLVKRTGEKVFLECVQDMDHENMFWYRQDPGLGLRLIYFSYDVKMKEKGDIPEGYSVSREKKERFSLILESASTNQTSMYLCASSFSLGPEQYFGPGTRLTVT.

This clonotype appeared many times. The chain recombines TRBV28 with TRBJ1-3; the D is unclear. The CDR3 length is 19 residues. CDR1 is MDHEN and CDR2 is SYDVKM in the germline V gene. V was cut by 5 bases and J by 3 bases, with 26 bases left in between. CDR3 region: CASSQKWFYGDIHGNTIYF. CDR3 in DNA: TGTGCCAGCAGTCAAAAGTGGTTTTACGGGGATATTCATGGAAACACCATATATTTT.

This clonotype was seen many times. V is TRBV3-1 and J is TRBJ2-1, with a possible D match to TRBD2 (6 bases). V was cut by 6 bases and J by 4 bases, with 10 bases left in between. CDR3 length: 13 amino acids. Germline lookup yields CDR1 LGHDT and CDR2 YNNKEL (reference sequence). CDR3 DNA: TGTGCCAGCAGAGGGGACTGGTACAATGAGCAGTTCTTC. The encoded protein is CASRGDWYNEQFF.

This clonotype turned up a few times. V and J are TRBV15 and TRBJ2-5, with 13 nucleotides matching TRBD2. CDR3 size: 15 residues. With V trimmed by 1 base and J by 4 bases, 0 bases remained unmatched. Germline values: CDR1 LNHNV, CDR2 YYDKDF (reference sequence). CDR3 DNA: TGTGCCACCAGCAGAGGGACTAGCGGGAGAGAGACCCAGTACTTC. Translating gives CATSRGTSGRETQYF.

The genes are TRBV20-1 and TRBJ2-5; weak D call: TRBD2 (6 bases). Germline CDR1 and CDR2: DFQATT and SNEGSKA (reference sequence). The ends were cut back, 6 bases at V and 5 bases at J, with 13 bases in the middle. This CDR3 region has 12 residues. The CDR3 DNA follows: TGCAGTGCGCGGTCGGGGGACGAGACCCAGTACTTC. Amino acid sequence: CSARSGDETQYF.

This chain uses TRBV5-6 with TRBJ2-5; D not resolved. Trimming cost V 0 bases and J 2 bases, with 11 bases left between them. The CDR3 loop spans 15 amino acids. From germline, CDR1 is SGHDT and CDR2 YYEEEE. The CDR3 loop reads CASSLAYSGQETQYF. The CDR3 nucleotides read TGTGCCAGCAGCTTGGCCTACTCCGGTCAAGAGACCCAGTACTTC.

This clonotype was counted only a few times. The chain uses TRBV9 and TRBJ2-1; TRBD2 might be the D (6 bases). Deletions cut 4 bases from V and 10 bases from J, with 27 bases between. This CDR3 contains 17 residues. In germline, CDR1 is SGDLS, CDR2 YYNGEE. The CDR3 sequence: CASSLASGTRRMGEQFF. The DNA of the CDR3 is TGTGCCAGCAGCCTGGCATCAGGGACTCGCAGGATGGGAGAGCAGTTCTTC.

This clonotype occurred many times. This chain uses TRBV20-1 with TRBJ2-7; 12 bases map to TRBD2. The CDR3 sequence is 14 residues long. V dropped 5 bases and J dropped 2; count of bases not matched to a gene: 4. The germline gives CDR1 DFQATT, CDR2 SNEGSKA (reference sequence). The CDR3 DNA is TGCAGTGCTTCACTAGCGGGAGGCCCCTACGAGCAGTACTTC. It translates to CSASLAGGPYEQYF.

This clonotype was detected ten times or more. The chain employs TRBV29-1 and TRBJ1-1; D is unresolved. Germline V gene data show CDR1 as SQVTM and CDR2 as ANQGSEA. The CDR3 length is 12 residues. With 4 bases removed from V and 1 base from J, the gap between germline ends came to 7 bases. CDR3 protein: CSVGRANTEAFF. The CDR3 nucleotides read TGCAGCGTTGGAAGGGCGAACACTGAAGCTTTCTTT.

This clonotype has at least ten counts. The J gene is TRBJ2-3, the V gene TRBV12-3 or TRBV12-4; 8 nucleotides line up with TRBD2. The V gene end was trimmed by 7 bases and the J gene end by 0 bases; junction bases not matched to a gene: 15. The CDR3 has 18 residues. The DNA for the CDR3 is TGTGCCAGCACCCCGTGGAGCGGGAGATCCCCTAGCACAGATACGCAGTATTTT. It yields the protein CASTPWSGRSPSTDTQYF.

The chain couples TRBV7-2 to TRBJ2-1, with 15 bases identical to TRBD2. Per the germline V gene, CDR1 is SGHTA and CDR2 is FQGNSA. V dropped 5 bases and J dropped 7; count of bases not matched to a gene: 6. The CDR3 is 16 residues long. The CDR3 nucleotides read TGTGCCAGCAGCCCCGCGGGACTAGCGGGAGGTAATGAGCAGTTCTTC. This sequence encodes CASSPAGLAGGNEQFF.

This clonotype was seen a few times. The J gene is TRBJ1-5, the V gene TRBV20-1, with a weak D call TRBD1 (6 bases). This CDR3 has 15 residues. V lost 0 bases and J 6 bases, leaving 15 bases between the germline ends. Germline V lookup: CDR1 DFQATT, CDR2 SNEGSKA (reference sequence). For the CDR3, the DNA is TGCAGTGCTAGAGATCTAACCCAGGGGATTCAGCCCCAGCATTTT. Residues: CSARDLTQGIQPQHF.

This clonotype was counted ten times or more. CDR3 nucleotide sequence: TGTGCCAGCTCACCACCGGGGACAAACACAGATACGCAGTATTTT. Translating gives CASSPPGTNTDTQYF. The chain is built from TRBV18 and TRBJ2-3; weak D call: TRBD1 (6 bases). The V gene's germline CDR1 is KGHSH and CDR2 LQKENI. V dropped 0 bases and J dropped 2 bases, with 9 bases sitting between them. The CDR3 sequence is 15 residues long.

This chain uses TRBV5-6 with TRBJ2-1; no clear D gene. V was trimmed by 2 bases and J by 8 bases, leaving 14 bases between them. From germline, CDR1 is SGHDT and CDR2 YYEEEE. The CDR3 length is 14 residues. CDR3 residues: CASSFGSLSHEQFF. Here the CDR3 DNA reads TGTGCCAGCAGCTTTGGGTCCCTGTCCCATGAGCAGTTCTTC. The whole variable domain, filled in from reference TRBV5-6 and TRBJ2-1, reads DAGVTQSPTHLIKTRGQQVTLRCSPKSGHDTVSWYQQALGQGPQFIFQYYEEEERQRGNFPDRFSGHQFPNYSSELNVNALLLGDSALYLCASSFGSLSHEQFFGPGTRLTVL.

On this clonotype: A junction boundary mismatches the germline segment, possibly from a read error. The rearrangement uses TRBV27 and TRBJ2-4; 10 nucleotides match TRBD1. The CDR3 is made up of 14 amino acids. Germline V gene data show CDR1 as MNHEY and CDR2 as SMNVEV (reference sequence). The CDR3 coding sequence is TGCACCAGCAGTTTCAGGACAGGGGGACACATTCAGTACTTC. Its translation: CTSSFRTGGHIQYF.

V usage is TRBV4-1 and J usage is TRBJ2-1; 10 nucleotides match TRBD1. This CDR3 comprises 16 residues. Germline V gene sequence: CDR1 MGHRA, CDR2 YSYEKL. The ends lost 1 base at V and 7 bases at J; junction bases unmatched: 7. CDR3 loop: CASSQGSGQGWNEQFF. Written as DNA, the CDR3 is TGCGCCAGCAGCCAAGGGTCGGGACAGGGGTGGAATGAGCAGTTCTTC.

This clonotype was picked up a small number of times. In DNA, the CDR3 is TGTGCCAGCAGCCTCGGAGGGGGGGGTTTCACTGAAGCTTTCTTT. Translated, it gives CASSLGGGGFTEAFF. V gene TRBV11-2 combines with J gene TRBJ1-1; weak D call: TRBD1 (6 bases). Germline V gene data show CDR1 as SGHAT and CDR2 as FQNNGV. V was pared by 5 bases and J by 4 bases, with 17 bases between. This CDR3 has 15 residues.

The chain has TRBV7-8 and TRBJ2-1, with 7 bases identical to TRBD2. The CDR3 spans 15 residues. V lost 5 bases, J lost 6 bases, and 10 bases stayed unmatched. Per germline, CDR1 SGHVS and CDR2 FQNEAQ. The DNA for the CDR3 is TGTGCCAGCAGCCCGTGGCGGGGGTTTCTCAATGAGCAGTTCTTC. Its translation is CASSPWRGFLNEQFF.

The rearrangement links TRBV11-2 to TRBJ2-1, with 13 bases aligning to TRBD2. This CDR3 contains 19 residues. Germline CDR1 SGHAT, CDR2 FQNNGV. The V gene end was trimmed by 5 bases and the J gene end by 4 bases; junction bases not matched to a gene: 14. The chain's CDR3 is CASSHPGLAGSRAYNEQFF. The CDR3 bases are TGTGCCAGCAGCCACCCGGGACTAGCGGGGTCGAGGGCTTACAATGAGCAGTTCTTC.

The chain recombines TRBV7-9 with TRBJ2-7, with 7 nucleotides matching TRBD1. The length of the CDR3 is 12 residues. Germline values: CDR1 SEHNR, CDR2 FQNEAQ (reference sequence). The V and J ends lost 7 bases and 5 bases, in that order; junction bases with no gene match: 5. The CDR3 DNA follows: TGTGCCAGCACCTCTCAGGGGGACGAGCAGTACTTC. This translates into CASTSQGDEQYF.

The gene calls are TRBV4-2 and TRBJ2-3, with a tentative D call TRBD1 (6 bases). The CDR3 consists of 14 residues. Germline values: CDR1 LGHNA, CDR2 YNFKEQ. V was shortened by 3 bases and J by 4 bases, with 11 bases between the two germline ends. CDR3 amino acids: CASSQGAVPDTQYF. CDR3 sequence (DNA): TGTGCCAGCAGCCAGGGGGCCGTCCCAGATACGCAGTATTTT.

This clonotype was counted ten times or more. J is TRBJ2-5 and V is TRBV2; 7 bases map to TRBD1. J was trimmed by 2 bases and V by 3 bases; bases with no gene match: 3. The length of the CDR3 is 14 residues. Germline CDR1 reads SNHLY; CDR2 reads FYNNEI. The CDR3 nucleotides read TGTGCCAGCAGTGATAGGGGGCGGCAAGAGACCCAGTACTTC. Its protein product is CASSDRGRQETQYF.

This clonotype was seen repeatedly, ten times or more. V usage is TRBV6-6 and J usage is TRBJ2-7; D remains ambiguous. This CDR3 comprises 12 residues. The V gene lost 5 bases and the J gene lost 2 bases, with 7 bases spanning the gap. CDR1 is MNHNY and CDR2 is SVGAGI in the germline V gene (reference sequence). DNA of the CDR3: TGTGCCAGCAGTAGGACCACCTACGAGCAGTACTTC. This translates into CASSRTTYEQYF.

The V gene is TRBV20-1, the J gene TRBJ2-7; D gene uncertain. V was cut by 5 bases and J by 2 bases, with 10 bases left in between. The CDR3 has 12 residues. Germline CDR1 reads DFQATT; CDR2 reads SNEGSKA (reference sequence). Written as DNA, the CDR3 is TGCAGTGCTTTAGGGCATGCCTACGAGCAGTACGTC. Translated: CSALGHAYEQYV.

The chain couples TRBV20-1 to TRBJ2-3, with 13 bases aligning to TRBD2. From germline, CDR1 is DFQATT and CDR2 SNEGSKA (reference sequence). The CDR3 is made up of 16 amino acids. V trimming: 6 bases; J trimming: 4 bases; junction bases outside the gene matches: 10. CDR3 DNA: TGCAGTGCCTTACTGGGACTAGCGGGGACACCAGATACGCAGTATTTT. This codes for CSALLGLAGTPDTQYF.

This clonotype was seen a few times. The chain uses TRBV5-1 and TRBJ2-5; possible D gene TRBD1, 5 bases. Germline CDR1 and CDR2: SGHRS and YFSETQ. Trimming removed 1 base at V and 1 base at J, with 11 bases between. The CDR3 consists of 15 residues. This chain's CDR3 is CASSLSRAPQETQYF. The CDR3 coding sequence is TGCGCCAGCAGCTTGTCCAGGGCACCCCAAGAGACCCAGTACTTC.

This clonotype has a count of ten or more. CDR3 coding DNA: TGTGCCACCAGCACCCTTGAGCGGGGCACAGATACGCAGTATTTT. This codes for CATSTLERGTDTQYF. V gene TRBV15 combines with J gene TRBJ2-3, with D possibly matching TRBD2 (6 bases). The CDR3 contains 15 residues. V was shortened by 4 bases and J by 1 base, with 12 bases between the two germline ends. The germline gives CDR1 LNHNV, CDR2 YYDKDF (reference sequence).